This T cell receptor (beta chain) is drawn from a study of siplizumab effects on memory and regulatory T cells. Findings of the study overall: In roughly 75-95% of proliferating CD4+ or CD8+ clones, a naive or memory phenotype could not be assigned. Naive T cells seemed more diverse than memory cells and seemed major alloresponse contributors.

Points on this clone: Its antigen remains unknown.

V was clipped by 5 bases and J by 10 bases, with 18 bases between them. Germline V gives CDR1 MDHEN, CDR2 SYDVKM. The CDR3 runs 14 residues. Generated by immunoSEQ multiplex PCR, the TCRdb table keeps only in-frame clones and is missing some. The sample has 99,000 or so clones, roughly 94% seen once; the top ten hold 1% to 1.5%. The chain combines TRBV28 with TRBJ2-1; D perhaps matches TRBD2 (5 bases). This receptor was identified in a human donor in good health. Sequencing was performed on non-Treg CD4+ T cells sorted from blood. For the CDR3, the DNA is TGTGCCAGCAGTGGCCGCACTAGTTATTCGGAGCAGTTCTTC. Protein: CASSGRTSYSEQFF.